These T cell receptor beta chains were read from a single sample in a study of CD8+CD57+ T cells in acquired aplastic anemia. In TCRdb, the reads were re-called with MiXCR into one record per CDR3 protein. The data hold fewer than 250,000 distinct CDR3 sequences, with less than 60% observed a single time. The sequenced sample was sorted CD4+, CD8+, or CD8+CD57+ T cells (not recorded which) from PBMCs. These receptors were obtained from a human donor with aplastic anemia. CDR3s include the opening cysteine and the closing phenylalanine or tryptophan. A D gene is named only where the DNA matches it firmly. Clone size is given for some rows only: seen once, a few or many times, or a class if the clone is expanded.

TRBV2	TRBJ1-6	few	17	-	CASSTLGGLAGNSPLHF	TGTGCCAGCAGTACCCTAGGCGGACTAGCGGGGAATTCACCCCTCCACTTT
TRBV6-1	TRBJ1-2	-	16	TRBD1	CASSIIQGALDYGYTF	TGTGCCAGCAGTATAATACAGGGGGCTCTGGACTATGGCTACACCTTC
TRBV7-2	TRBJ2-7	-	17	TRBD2	CASSLFSGRGEGYEQYF	TGTGCCAGCAGCTTATTTAGCGGGAGGGGCGAAGGCTACGAGCAGTACTTC
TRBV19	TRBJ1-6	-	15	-	CASRETADSNSPLHF	TGTGCCAGTAGGGAGACAGCGGACTCTAATTCACCCCTCCACTTT
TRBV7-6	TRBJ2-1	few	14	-	CASSLDSPYNEQFF	TGTGCCAGCAGCTTAGACTCTCCCTACAATGAGCAGTTCTTC
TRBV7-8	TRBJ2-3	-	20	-	CASSFYICSARVIAGDTQYF	-
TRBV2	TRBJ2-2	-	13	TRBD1	CASRNRGTGELFF	TGTGCCAGCAGGAACAGGGGCACCGGGGAGCTGTTTTTT
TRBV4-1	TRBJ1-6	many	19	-	CASSQDDRSWSSYNSPLHF	TGCGCCAGCAGCCAAGACGACAGGTCCTGGAGCTCCTATAATTCACCCCTCCACTTT
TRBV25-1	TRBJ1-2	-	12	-	CASSEGGRGYTF	TGTGCCAGCAGTGAAGGGGGGCGAGGCTACACCTTC
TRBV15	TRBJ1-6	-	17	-	CATSREDASSLRTELHF	TGTGCCACCAGCAGAGAGGATGCCAGCAGTTTAAGAACGGAACTCCACTTT
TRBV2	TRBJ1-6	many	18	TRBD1	CASSESGTGDLVGSPLHF	TGTGCCAGCAGTGAGAGCGGGACAGGGGATTTGGTCGGTTCACCCCTCCACTTT
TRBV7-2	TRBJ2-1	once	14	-	CASSLQKLANEQFF	TGTGCCAGCAGCTTACAAAAGCTCGCCAATGAGCAGTTCTTC
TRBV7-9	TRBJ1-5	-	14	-	CASTTLNSNQPQHF	TGTGCCAGTACCACATTGAATAGCAATCAGCCCCAGCATTTT
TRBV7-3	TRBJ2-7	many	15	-	CASSPQGGKMGEQYF	TGTGCCAGCAGCCCCCAAGGAGGGAAGATGGGCGAGCAGTACTTC
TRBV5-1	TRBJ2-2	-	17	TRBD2	CASSLFASGGISGELFF	TGCGCCAGCAGCTTGTTCGCTAGCGGGGGGATATCCGGGGAGCTGTTTTTT
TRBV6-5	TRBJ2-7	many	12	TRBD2	CASTSAGDRQYF	TGTGCCAGCACCTCAGCGGGGGACCGGCAGTACTTC
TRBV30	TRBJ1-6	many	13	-	CAWTGDRGSPLHF	TGTGCCTGGACTGGGGATCGGGGTTCACCCCTCCACTTT
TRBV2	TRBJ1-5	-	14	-	CASTPPGREQPQHF	TGTGCCAGCACGCCTCCCGGTCGGGAACAGCCCCAGCATTTT
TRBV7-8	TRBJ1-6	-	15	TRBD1	CASSPGTVGNQPLHF	TGTGCCAGCAGCCCAGGGACAGTGGGCAATCAGCCCCTCCACTTT
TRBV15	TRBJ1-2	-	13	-	CATSRQENYGYTF	TGTGCCACCAGCAGACAGGAGAACTATGGCTACACCTTC
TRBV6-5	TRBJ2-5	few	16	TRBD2	CASSRDRGLARETQYF	TGTGCCAGCAGTCGTGACAGGGGACTAGCGAGAGAGACCCAGTACTTC